Here is one TCR beta chain with its context. Its antigen is unidentified. The assay used was immunoSEQ (version v3.0), run at survey level. Method: immunoSEQ multiplex PCR; TCRdb's copy keeps in-frame clones and lacks some. The sample carries about 15,000 clones, about 86% recorded once. Ahead of DNA extraction, samples held about 0.95-10 million cryopreserved PBMC each. The entry originates in a study of long-term antiretroviral therapy in people with HIV. The CDR3 totals 13 residues. Germline values: CDR1 MNHEY, CDR2 SVGAGI. The ends were cut back, 0 bases at V and 4 bases at J, with 4 bases in the middle. Notes on the study in general: ART was followed by higher diversity that remained below transplant donor controls. For ART adherence, viral resistance and therapy changes, no data were available.

The rearrangement uses TRBV6-5 and TRBJ1-5; D is undetermined. This material consisted of unsorted PBMCs, taken 0.1 years after starting antiretroviral therapy. The sequence was collected from a man between 18 and 35 years old with HIV. CDR3 residues: CASSYSPNQPQHF. In DNA form, the CDR3 reads TGTGCCAGCAGTTACTCGCCTAATCAGCCCCAGCATTTT.